The sequence of this T cell receptor (beta chain) was determined in a study of blood T cell repertoires in COVID-19. The CDR3 consists of 17 residues. Germline values: CDR1 SGHAT, CDR2 FQNNGV. V gave up 1 base and J gave up 3 bases; unmatched junction bases: 8. Produced via immunoSEQ multiplex PCR; TCRdb's table is partial and in-frame only. The table has 390,000 or so clones, around 86% seen once. This clone was observed a handful of times. The chain couples TRBV11-2 to TRBJ2-7; 11 positions agree with TRBD2. The sequenced sample was peripheral blood. This TCR derives from a woman in her 30s with active or convalescent COVID-19. The CDR3 nucleotides are TGTGCCAGCAGCTTAGCTAGCGGGAGGCCCTGGGGCTACGAGCAGTACTTC. Its protein is CASSLASGRPWGYEQYF.